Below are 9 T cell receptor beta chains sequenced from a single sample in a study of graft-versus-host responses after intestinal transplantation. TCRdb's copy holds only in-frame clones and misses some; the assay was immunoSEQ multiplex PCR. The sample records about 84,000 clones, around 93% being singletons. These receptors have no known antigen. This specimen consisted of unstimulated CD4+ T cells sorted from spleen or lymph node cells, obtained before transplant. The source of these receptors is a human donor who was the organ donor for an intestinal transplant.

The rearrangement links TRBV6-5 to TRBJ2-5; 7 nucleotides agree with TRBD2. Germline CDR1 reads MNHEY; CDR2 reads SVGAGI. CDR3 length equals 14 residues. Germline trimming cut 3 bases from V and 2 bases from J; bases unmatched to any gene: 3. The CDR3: CASSYVGGQETQYF. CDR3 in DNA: TGTGCCAGCAGTTATGTGGGGGGGCAAGAGACCCAGTACTTC.

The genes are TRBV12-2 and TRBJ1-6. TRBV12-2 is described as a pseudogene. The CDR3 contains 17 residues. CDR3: CASRLFGPGGNNSPLHF. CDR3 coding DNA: TGTGCAAGTCGCTTATTCGGACCCGGGGGGAATAATTCACCCCTCCACTTT.

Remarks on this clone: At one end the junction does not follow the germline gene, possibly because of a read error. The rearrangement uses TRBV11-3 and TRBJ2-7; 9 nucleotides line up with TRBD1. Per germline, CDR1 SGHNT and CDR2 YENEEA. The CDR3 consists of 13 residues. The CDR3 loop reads CASSLGRTGQGHF. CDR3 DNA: TGTGCCAGCAGCTTAGGGAGAACGGGACAGGGTCACTTC.

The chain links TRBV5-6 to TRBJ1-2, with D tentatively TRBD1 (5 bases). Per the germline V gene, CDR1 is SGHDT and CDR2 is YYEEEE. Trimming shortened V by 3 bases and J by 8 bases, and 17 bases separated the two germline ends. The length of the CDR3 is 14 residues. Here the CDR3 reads CASSSLGGALGYTF. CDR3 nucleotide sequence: TGTGCCAGCAGCTCGCTGGGCGGGGCGCTAGGCTACACCTTC.

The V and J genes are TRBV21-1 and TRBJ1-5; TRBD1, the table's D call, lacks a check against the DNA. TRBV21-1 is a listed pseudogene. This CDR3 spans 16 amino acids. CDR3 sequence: CASSTRTGKSNQPQHF. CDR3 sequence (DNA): TGTGCCAGCAGCACCCGGACAGGGAAGAGCAATCAGCCCCAGCATTTT.

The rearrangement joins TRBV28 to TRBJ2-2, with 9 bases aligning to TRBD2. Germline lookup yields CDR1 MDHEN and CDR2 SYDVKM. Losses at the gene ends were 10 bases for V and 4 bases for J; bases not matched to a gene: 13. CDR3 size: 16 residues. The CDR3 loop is CATYGRGGRATGELFF. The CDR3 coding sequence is TGTGCCACCTACGGGAGAGGCGGGAGGGCCACCGGGGAGCTGTTTTTT.

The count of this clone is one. CDR3 DNA: TGTGCCAGTAGTATAGATCTAATAGCGGGGGGGCCGGGCACAGATACGCAGTATTTT. This sequence encodes CASSIDLIAGGPGTDTQYF. J is TRBJ2-3 and V is TRBV19; 11 nucleotides match TRBD2. This CDR3 is built from 19 residues. The germline gives CDR1 LNHDA, CDR2 SQIVND (reference sequence). V gave up 0 bases and J gave up 1 base; unmatched junction bases: 9.

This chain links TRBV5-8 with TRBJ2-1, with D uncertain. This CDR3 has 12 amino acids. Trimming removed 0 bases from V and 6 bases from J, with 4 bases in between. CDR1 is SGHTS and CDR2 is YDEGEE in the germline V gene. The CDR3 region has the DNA TGTGCCAGCAGCTTGGCTTTCAATGAGCAGTTCTTC. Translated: CASSLAFNEQFF.

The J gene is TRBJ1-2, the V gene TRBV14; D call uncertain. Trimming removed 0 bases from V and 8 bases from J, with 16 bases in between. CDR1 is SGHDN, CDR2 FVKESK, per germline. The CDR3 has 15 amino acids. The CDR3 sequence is CASSQDHVGFSGYTF. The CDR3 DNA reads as TGTGCCAGCAGCCAAGATCATGTGGGCTTTTCGGGCTACACCTTC.